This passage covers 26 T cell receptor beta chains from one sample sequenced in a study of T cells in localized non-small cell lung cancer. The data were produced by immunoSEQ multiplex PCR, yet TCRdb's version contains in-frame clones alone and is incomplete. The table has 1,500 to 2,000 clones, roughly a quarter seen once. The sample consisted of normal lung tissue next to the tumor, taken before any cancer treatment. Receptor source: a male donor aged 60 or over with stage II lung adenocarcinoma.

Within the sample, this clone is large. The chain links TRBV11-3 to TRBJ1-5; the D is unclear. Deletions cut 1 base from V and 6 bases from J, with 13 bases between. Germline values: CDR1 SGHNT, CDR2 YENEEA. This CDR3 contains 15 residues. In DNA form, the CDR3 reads TGTGCCAGCAGCTTAGGAGACCTGAGGAGTCAGCCCCAGCATTTT. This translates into CASSLGDLRSQPQHF. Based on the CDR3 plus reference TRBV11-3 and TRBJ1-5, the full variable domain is EAGVVQSPRYKIIEKKQPVAFWCNPISGHNTLYWYLQNLGQGPELLIRYENEEAVDDSQLPKDRFSAERLKGVDSTLKIQPAELGDSAVYLCASSLGDLRSQPQHFGDGTRLSIL.

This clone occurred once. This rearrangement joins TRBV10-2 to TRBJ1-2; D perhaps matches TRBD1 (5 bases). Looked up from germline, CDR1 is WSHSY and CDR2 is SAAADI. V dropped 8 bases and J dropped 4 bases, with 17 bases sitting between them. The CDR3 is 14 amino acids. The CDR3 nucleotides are TGCGCCAGCCCCGGGGGAGGGGCGGGCTATGGCTACACCTTC. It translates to CASPGGGAGYGYTF.

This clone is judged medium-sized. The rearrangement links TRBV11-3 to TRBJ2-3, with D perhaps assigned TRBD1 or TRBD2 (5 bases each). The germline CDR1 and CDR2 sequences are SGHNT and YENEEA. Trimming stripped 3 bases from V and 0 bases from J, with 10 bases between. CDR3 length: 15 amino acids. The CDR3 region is CASSFGADSTDTQYF. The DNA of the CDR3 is TGTGCCAGCAGCTTCGGGGCGGATAGCACAGATACGCAGTATTTT.

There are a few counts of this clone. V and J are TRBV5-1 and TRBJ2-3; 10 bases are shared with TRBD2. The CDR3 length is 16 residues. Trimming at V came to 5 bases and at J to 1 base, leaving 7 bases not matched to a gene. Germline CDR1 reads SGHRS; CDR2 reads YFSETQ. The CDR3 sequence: CASSQSGRGRTDTQYF. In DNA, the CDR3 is TGCGCCAGCAGTCAAAGCGGGAGGGGTCGCACAGATACGCAGTATTTT. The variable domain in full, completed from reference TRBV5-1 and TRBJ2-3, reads KAGVTQTPRYLIKTRGQQVTLSCSPISGHRSVSWYQQTPGQGLQFLFEYFSETQRNKGNFPGRFSGRQFSNSRSEMNVSTLELGDSALYLCASSQSGRGRTDTQYFGPGTRLTVL.

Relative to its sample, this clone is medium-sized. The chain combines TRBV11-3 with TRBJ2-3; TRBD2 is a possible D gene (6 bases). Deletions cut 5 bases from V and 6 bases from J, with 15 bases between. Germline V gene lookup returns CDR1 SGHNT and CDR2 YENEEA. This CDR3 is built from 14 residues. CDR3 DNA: TGTGCCAGCAGCGCCGGGACTTCCGCCGATACGCAGTATTTT. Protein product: CASSAGTSADTQYF.

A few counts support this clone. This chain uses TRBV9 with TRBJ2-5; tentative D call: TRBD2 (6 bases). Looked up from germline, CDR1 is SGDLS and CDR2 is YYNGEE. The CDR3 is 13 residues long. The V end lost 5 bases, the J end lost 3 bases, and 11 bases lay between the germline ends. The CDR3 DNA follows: TGTGCCAGCAGGAGGGAGGAAAAAGAGACCCAGTACTTC. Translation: CASRREEKETQYF.

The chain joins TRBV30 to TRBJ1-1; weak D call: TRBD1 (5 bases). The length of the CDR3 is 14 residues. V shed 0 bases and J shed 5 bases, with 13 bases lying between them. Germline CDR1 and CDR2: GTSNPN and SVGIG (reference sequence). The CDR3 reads CAWSVPHRGTEAFF. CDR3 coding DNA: TGTGCCTGGAGTGTACCACATCGGGGGACTGAAGCTTTCTTT.

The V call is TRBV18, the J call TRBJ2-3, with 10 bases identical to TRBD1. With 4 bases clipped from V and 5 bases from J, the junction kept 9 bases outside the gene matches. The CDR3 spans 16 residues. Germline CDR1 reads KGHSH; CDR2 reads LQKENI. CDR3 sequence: CASSLGTGVNGDTQYF. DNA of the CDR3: TGTGCCAGCTCACTCGGGACAGGGGTTAATGGAGATACGCAGTATTTT.

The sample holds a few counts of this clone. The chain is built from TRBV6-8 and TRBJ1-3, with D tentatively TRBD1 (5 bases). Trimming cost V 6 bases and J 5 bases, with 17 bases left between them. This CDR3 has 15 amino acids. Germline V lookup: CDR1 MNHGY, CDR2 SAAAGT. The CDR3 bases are TGTGCCAGCAGAGACGGGACGGGGGTGAGAAACACCATATATTTT. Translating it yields CASRDGTGVRNTIYF.

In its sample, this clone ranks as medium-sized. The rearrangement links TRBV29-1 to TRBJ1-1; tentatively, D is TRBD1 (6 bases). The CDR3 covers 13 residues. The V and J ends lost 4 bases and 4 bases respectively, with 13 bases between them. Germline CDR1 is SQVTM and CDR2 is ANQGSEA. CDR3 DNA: TGCAGCGTTGGTGACAGGAAGTCCACTGAAGCTTTCTTT. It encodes CSVGDRKSTEAFF.

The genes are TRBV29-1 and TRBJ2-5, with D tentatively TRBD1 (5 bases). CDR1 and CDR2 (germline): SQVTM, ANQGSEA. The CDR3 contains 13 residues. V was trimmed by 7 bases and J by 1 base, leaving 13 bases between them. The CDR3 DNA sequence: TGCAGCGCCCGACAGTCACCCCAAGAGACCCAGTACTTC. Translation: CSARQSPQETQYF.

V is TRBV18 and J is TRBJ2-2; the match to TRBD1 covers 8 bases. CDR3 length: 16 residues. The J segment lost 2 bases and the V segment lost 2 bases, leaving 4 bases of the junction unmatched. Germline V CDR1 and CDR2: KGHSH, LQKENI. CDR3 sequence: CASSPGDRPNTGELFF. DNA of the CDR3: TGTGCCAGCTCACCAGGGGACAGGCCTAACACCGGGGAGCTGTTTTTT.

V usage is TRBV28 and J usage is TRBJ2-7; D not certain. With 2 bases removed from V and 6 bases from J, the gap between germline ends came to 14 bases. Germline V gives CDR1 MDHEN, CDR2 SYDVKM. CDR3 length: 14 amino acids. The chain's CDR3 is CASSLMSEGSEQYF. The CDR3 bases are TGTGCCAGCAGTTTAATGTCAGAAGGGTCCGAGCAGTACTTC.

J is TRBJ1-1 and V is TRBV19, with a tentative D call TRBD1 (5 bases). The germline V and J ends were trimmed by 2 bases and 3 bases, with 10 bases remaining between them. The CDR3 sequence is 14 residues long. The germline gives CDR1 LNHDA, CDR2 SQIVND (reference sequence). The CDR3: CASSIRGGDTEAFF. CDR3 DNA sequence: TGTGCCAGTAGTATAAGGGGCGGGGACACTGAAGCTTTCTTT.

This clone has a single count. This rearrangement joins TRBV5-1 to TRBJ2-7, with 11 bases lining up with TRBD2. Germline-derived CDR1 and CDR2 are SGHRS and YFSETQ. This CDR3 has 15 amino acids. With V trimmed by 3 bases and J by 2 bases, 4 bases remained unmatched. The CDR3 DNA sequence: TGCGCCAGCAGCTGGGGGACTAGCGGAACCTACGAGCAGTACTTC. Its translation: CASSWGTSGTYEQYF.

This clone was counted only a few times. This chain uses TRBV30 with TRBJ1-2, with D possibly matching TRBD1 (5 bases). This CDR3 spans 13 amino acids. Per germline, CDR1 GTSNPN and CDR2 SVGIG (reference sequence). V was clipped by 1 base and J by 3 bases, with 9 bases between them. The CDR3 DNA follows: TGTGCCTGGAGTGCCAGCAGGGACTATGGCTACACCTTC. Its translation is CAWSASRDYGYTF. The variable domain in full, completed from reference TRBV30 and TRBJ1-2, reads SQTIHQWPATLVQPVGSPLSLECTVEGTSNPNLYWYRQAAGRGLQLLFYSVGIGQISSEVPQNLSASRPQDRQFILSSKKLLLSDSGFYLCAWSASRDYGYTFGSGTRLTVV.

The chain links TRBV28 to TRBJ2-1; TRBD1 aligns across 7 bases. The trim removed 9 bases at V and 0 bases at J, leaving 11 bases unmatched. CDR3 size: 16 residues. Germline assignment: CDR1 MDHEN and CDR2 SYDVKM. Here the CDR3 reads CASAHGGTASYNEQFF. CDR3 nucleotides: TGTGCCAGTGCCCACGGTGGGACAGCCTCCTACAATGAGCAGTTCTTC.

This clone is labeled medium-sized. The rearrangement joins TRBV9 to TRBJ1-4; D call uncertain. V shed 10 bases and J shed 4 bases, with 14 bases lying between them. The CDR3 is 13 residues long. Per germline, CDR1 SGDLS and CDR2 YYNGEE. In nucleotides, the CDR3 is TGTGCCGGTGCAAGAGACCATAATGAAAAACTGTTTTTT. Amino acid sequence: CAGARDHNEKLFF.

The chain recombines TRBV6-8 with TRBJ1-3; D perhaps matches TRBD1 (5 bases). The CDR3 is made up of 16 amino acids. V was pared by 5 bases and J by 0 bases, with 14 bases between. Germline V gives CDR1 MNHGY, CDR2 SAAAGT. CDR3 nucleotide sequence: TGTGCCAGCAGTCTAAACAGGCTACACTCTGGAAACACCATATATTTT. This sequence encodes CASSLNRLHSGNTIYF.

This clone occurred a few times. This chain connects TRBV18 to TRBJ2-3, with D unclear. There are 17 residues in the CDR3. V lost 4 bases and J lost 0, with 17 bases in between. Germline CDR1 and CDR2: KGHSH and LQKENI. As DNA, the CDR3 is TGTGCCAGCTCACTAACGGGCGTTCAGGATAGCACAGATACGCAGTATTTT. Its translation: CASSLTGVQDSTDTQYF.

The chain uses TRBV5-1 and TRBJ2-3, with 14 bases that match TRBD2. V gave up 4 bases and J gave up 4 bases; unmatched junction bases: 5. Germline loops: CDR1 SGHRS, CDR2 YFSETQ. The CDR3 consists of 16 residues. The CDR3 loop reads CASSEGLAGVADTQYF. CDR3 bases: TGCGCCAGCAGCGAGGGACTAGCGGGAGTGGCAGATACGCAGTATTTT.

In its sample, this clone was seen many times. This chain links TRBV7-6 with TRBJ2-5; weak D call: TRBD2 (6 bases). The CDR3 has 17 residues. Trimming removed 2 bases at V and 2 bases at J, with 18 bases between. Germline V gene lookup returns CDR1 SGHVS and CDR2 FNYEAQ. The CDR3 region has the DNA TGTGCCAGCAGCTTATACCGGAGTCTAGCGCGGCAAGAGACCCAGTACTTC. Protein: CASSLYRSLARQETQYF. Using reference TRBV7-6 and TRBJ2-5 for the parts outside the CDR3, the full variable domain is GAGVSQSPRYKVTKRGQDVALRCDPISGHVSLYWYRQALGQGPEFLTYFNYEAQQDKSGLPNDRFSAERPEGSISTLTIQRTEQRDSAMYRCASSLYRSLARQETQYFGPGTRLLVL.

The chain's CDR3 is CASSPPPPGQDYGYTF. The CDR3 nucleotides are TGTGCCAGCAGCCCACCTCCTCCGGGACAGGATTATGGCTACACCTTC. This chain connects TRBV9 to TRBJ1-2; the match to TRBD1 covers 8 bases. Per the germline V gene, CDR1 is SGDLS and CDR2 is YYNGEE. The V gene end was trimmed by 4 bases and the J gene end by 5 bases; junction bases not matched to a gene: 13. This CDR3 region has 16 residues.

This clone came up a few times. CDR3 amino acids: CASSFLQATGELFF. The CDR3 coding sequence is TGTGCCAGCAGCTTTTTACAGGCCACCGGGGAGCTGTTTTTT. V gene TRBV11-3 combines with J gene TRBJ2-2; TRBD1 is a possible D gene (5 bases). The CDR3 sequence is 14 residues long. Germline values: CDR1 SGHNT, CDR2 YENEEA. Trimming removed 3 bases at V and 4 bases at J, with 9 bases between.

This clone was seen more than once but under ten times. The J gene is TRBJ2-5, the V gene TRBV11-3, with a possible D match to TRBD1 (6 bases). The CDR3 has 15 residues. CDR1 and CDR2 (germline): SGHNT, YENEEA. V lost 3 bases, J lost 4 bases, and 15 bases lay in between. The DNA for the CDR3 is TGTGCCAGCAGCTTGAATACAGGGATAGGAGAGACCCAGTACTTC. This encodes CASSLNTGIGETQYF. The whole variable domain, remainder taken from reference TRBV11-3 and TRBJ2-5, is EAGVVQSPRYKIIEKKQPVAFWCNPISGHNTLYWYLQNLGQGPELLIRYENEEAVDDSQLPKDRFSAERLKGVDSTLKIQPAELGDSAVYLCASSLNTGIGETQYFGPGTRLLVL.

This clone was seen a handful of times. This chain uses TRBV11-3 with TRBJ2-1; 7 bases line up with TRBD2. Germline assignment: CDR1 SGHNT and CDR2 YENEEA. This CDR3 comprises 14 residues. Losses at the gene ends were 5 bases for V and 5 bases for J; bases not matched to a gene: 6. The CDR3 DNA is TGTGCCAGCAGCGCCGGGACTACAAACAATGAGCAGTTCTTC. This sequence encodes CASSAGTTNNEQFF.